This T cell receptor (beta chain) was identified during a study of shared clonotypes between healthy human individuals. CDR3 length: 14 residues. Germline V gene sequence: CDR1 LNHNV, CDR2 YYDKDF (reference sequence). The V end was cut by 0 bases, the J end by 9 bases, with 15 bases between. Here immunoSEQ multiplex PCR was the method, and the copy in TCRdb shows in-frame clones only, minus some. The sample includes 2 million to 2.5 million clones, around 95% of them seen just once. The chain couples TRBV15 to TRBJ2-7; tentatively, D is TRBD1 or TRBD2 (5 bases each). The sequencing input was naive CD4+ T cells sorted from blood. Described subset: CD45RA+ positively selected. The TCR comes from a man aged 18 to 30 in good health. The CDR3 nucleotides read TGTGCCACCAGCAGAGATGGGCTGGGGGAGCCGCAGTACTTC. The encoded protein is CATSRDGLGEPQYF.